The clone carrying this T cell receptor beta chain showed up many times. The antigen remains unidentified. The data stem from a study of CD8 T cells in ankylosing spondylitis. Study-wide results and caveats: Seven to nine highly homologous variants made up a TCR beta motif that seemed to typify ankylosing spondylitis blood. CD8+ cells made up the disease-linked clones, which were relatively rare in peripheral blood.

Germline V gene data show CDR1 as MDHEN and CDR2 as SYDVKM. The germline V and J ends were trimmed by 6 bases and 4 bases, with 24 bases remaining between them. This CDR3 contains 17 residues. Generation of TCR beta libraries employed quantitative 5'-RACE incorporating molecular barcodes. One entry per CDR3 protein results from TCRdb running MiXCR on the 5' RACE reads. Among about 39,000 distinct CDR3 sequences listed, 9% to 12% were seen once. Sequencing was performed on blood, either unsorted or a sorted T cell fraction (not recorded which). This receptor was taken from a male donor with ankylosing spondylitis or in good health (not recorded which). The chain carries TRBV28 and TRBJ2-5, with D tentatively TRBD1 or TRBD2 (5 bases each). This CDR3 is CASRTTRGVNFGETQYF. For the CDR3, the DNA is TGTGCCAGCAGGACCACGAGGGGAGTAAATTTTGGAGAGACCCAGTACTTC.